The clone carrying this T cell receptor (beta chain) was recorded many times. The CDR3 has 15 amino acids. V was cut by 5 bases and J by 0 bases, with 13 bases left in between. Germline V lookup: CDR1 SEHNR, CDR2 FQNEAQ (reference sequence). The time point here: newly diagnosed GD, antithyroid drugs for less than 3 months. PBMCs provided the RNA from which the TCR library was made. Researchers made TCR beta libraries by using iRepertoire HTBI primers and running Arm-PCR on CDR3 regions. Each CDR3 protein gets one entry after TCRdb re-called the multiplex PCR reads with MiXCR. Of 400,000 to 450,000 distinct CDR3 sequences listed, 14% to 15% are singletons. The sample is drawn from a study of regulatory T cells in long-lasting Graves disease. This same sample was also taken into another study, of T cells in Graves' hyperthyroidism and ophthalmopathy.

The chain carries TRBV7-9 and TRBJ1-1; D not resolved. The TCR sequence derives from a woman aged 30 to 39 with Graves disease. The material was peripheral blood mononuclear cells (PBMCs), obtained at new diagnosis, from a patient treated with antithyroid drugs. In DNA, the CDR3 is TGTGCCAGCAGCCCGAGCCGGGGAATGAACACTGAAGCTTTCTTT. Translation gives CASSPSRGMNTEAFF.